These 27 T cell receptor beta chains were all obtained from the same sample, sequenced in a study of CD8 T cells in ankylosing spondylitis. One entry per CDR3 protein results from TCRdb running MiXCR on the 5' RACE reads. Of fewer than 250,000 distinct CDR3 sequences in the sample, roughly a tenth were seen once. Sequencing was done on a sample of blood, either unsorted or a sorted T cell fraction (not recorded which). Every receptor here comes from a male donor with ankylosing spondylitis or in good health (not recorded which).

In this sample, this clonotype turned up many times. V and J are TRBV6-2 or TRBV6-3 and TRBJ2-7; TRBD2 aligns across 7 bases. The V segment lost 7 bases and the J segment 0 bases; nucleotides outside the gene matches: 9. CDR1 is MNHEY and CDR2 is SVGEGT in the germline V gene. This CDR3 contains 15 residues. In nucleotides, the CDR3 is TGTGCCAGCATCTACGGGCGGGGGTCCTCCTACGAGCAGTACTTC. This encodes CASIYGRGSSYEQYF.

This clonotype was recorded many times. This sequence joins TRBV3-1 and TRBJ2-3; unclear D gene. Trimming cost V 1 base and J 5 bases, with 7 bases left between them. Per the germline V gene, CDR1 is LGHDT and CDR2 is YNNKEL (reference sequence). The CDR3 is made up of 13 amino acids. The CDR3 DNA sequence: TGTGCCAGCAGCCAAGGGGTTAGAGATACGCAGTATTTT. Protein: CASSQGVRDTQYF.

This chain links TRBV4-2 with TRBJ2-5; D tentatively reads TRBD1 or TRBD2 (6 bases each). The CDR3 consists of 15 residues. CDR1 is LGHNA, CDR2 YNFKEQ, per germline. The germline V and J ends were trimmed by 0 bases and 5 bases, with 13 bases remaining between them. The CDR3 nucleotides are TGTGCCAGCAGCCAAGAAGGGGGGATAGGGGAGACCCAGTACTTC. This sequence encodes CASSQEGGIGETQYF.

This clonotype appeared many times. The chain recombines TRBV11-2 with TRBJ2-7; D may be TRBD2 (5 bases). Germline lookup yields CDR1 SGHAT and CDR2 FQNNGV. The CDR3 runs to 13 residues. The germline V and J ends were trimmed by 5 bases and 4 bases, with 12 bases remaining between them. As DNA, the CDR3 is TGTGCCAGCAGCCCCTTCAGGACTTACGAGCAGTACTTC. It is translated as CASSPFRTYEQYF.

This clonotype was counted at least ten times. The V and J genes are TRBV5-1 and TRBJ2-2; 7 bases map to TRBD1. There are 15 residues in the CDR3. V was clipped by 1 base and J by 4 bases; unmatched bases: 4. From germline, CDR1 is SGHRS and CDR2 YFSETQ. The CDR3 DNA is TGCGCCAGCAGCTTGTCAACAGGGGCCACCGGGGAGCTGTTTTTT. It specifies CASSLSTGATGELFF.

This clonotype was observed at least ten times. The chain joins TRBV20-1 to TRBJ2-3; 8 positions agree with TRBD2. V dropped 0 bases and J dropped 2; count of bases not matched to a gene: 7. Germline V gene sequence: CDR1 DFQATT, CDR2 SNEGSKA (reference sequence). The length of the CDR3 is 16 residues. CDR3 DNA sequence: TGCAGTGCTAGAGAAAGGAAACTAGCGGTCACAGATACGCAGTATTTT. This codes for CSARERKLAVTDTQYF.

In this sample, this clonotype turned up many times. The chain recombines TRBV7-6 with TRBJ2-1; 12 nucleotides align to TRBD2. Germline CDR1 reads SGHVS; CDR2 reads FNYEAQ. The J segment lost 9 bases and the V segment lost 5 bases, leaving 8 bases of the junction unmatched. The CDR3 loop spans 15 amino acids. CDR3 nucleotide sequence: TGTGCCAGCAGCACCCGACTAGCGGGAGTGGGTGAGCAGTTCTTC. It codes for CASSTRLAGVGEQFF.

This clonotype was counted ten times or more. The chain combines TRBV12-3 or TRBV12-4 with TRBJ2-3; no definite D call. The CDR3 length is 13 residues. Trimming cost V 4 bases and J 0 bases, with 5 bases left between them. The CDR3 DNA follows: TGTGCCAGCAGTTGGGTCAGCACAGATACGCAGTATTTT. It codes for CASSWVSTDTQYF.

This clonotype was counted at least ten times. This rearrangement joins TRBV15 to TRBJ2-2; 11 bases line up with TRBD2. The length of the CDR3 is 17 residues. Unmatched junction bases numbered 7, after V lost 1 base and J lost 6 bases. Germline V gives CDR1 LNHNV, CDR2 YYDKDF (reference sequence). The DNA for the CDR3 is TGTGCCACCAGCAGAGGTAGCGGGAGGGCCAACGCCGGGGAGCTGTTTTTT. Translation: CATSRGSGRANAGELFF.

V is TRBV7-2 and J is TRBJ2-3; D possibly corresponds to TRBD2 (6 bases). The CDR3 covers 14 residues. The germline V and J ends were trimmed by 4 bases and 6 bases, with 14 bases remaining between them. The V gene's germline CDR1 is SGHTA and CDR2 FQGNSA. CDR3 sequence (DNA): TGTGCCAGCAGCTCCCCGACTAGACAGGATACGCAGTATTTT. Amino acid sequence: CASSSPTRQDTQYF.

In its sample, this clonotype was seen many times. J is TRBJ2-5 and V is TRBV5-5; 8 bases are a match to TRBD2. This CDR3 has 16 amino acids. With V trimmed by 2 bases and J by 2 bases, 8 bases remained unmatched. Germline CDR1 SGHKS, CDR2 YYEKEE (reference sequence). For the CDR3, the DNA is TGTGCCAGCAGCTTCGGGGGGGATAGGATGCAAGAGACCCAGTACTTC. The encoded protein is CASSFGGDRMQETQYF.

This clonotype was detected ten times or more. The chain joins TRBV12-3 or TRBV12-4 to TRBJ1-5; possible D gene TRBD1, 6 bases. V was shortened by 10 bases and J by 3 bases, with 28 bases between the two germline ends. The CDR3 has 18 amino acids. CDR3 region: CATAGGRGSVSDNQPQHF. The CDR3 DNA sequence: TGTGCCACCGCCGGGGGCAGGGGCTCAGTATCCGACAATCAGCCCCAGCATTTT.

The chain links TRBV9 to TRBJ1-2; no clear D. This CDR3 region has 14 residues. V was cut by 0 bases and J by 0 bases, with 6 bases left in between. CDR1 SGDLS and CDR2 YYNGEE come from the germline V gene. The CDR3 region has the DNA TGTGCCAGCAGCGTAGACCGACCTAACTATGGCTACACCTTC. Amino acids: CASSVDRPNYGYTF.

This clonotype was detected only once. J is TRBJ2-7 and V is TRBV5-1, with a tentative D call TRBD2 (6 bases). Germline V gene data show CDR1 as SGHRS and CDR2 as YFSETQ. V was trimmed by 6 bases and J by 3 bases, leaving 13 bases between them. The CDR3 is 13 residues long. The CDR3 nucleotides read TGCGCCAGCAAAGGGGACTCCCTCTACGAGCAGTACTTC. This translates into CASKGDSLYEQYF.

This clonotype was detected ten times or more. This chain links TRBV5-1 with TRBJ2-3; D possibly corresponds to TRBD1 (5 bases). CDR1 is SGHRS and CDR2 is YFSETQ in the germline V gene. With 3 bases removed from V and 4 bases from J, the gap between germline ends came to 12 bases. CDR3 size: 14 residues. The CDR3 is CASSSGQSADTQYF. For the CDR3, the DNA is TGCGCCAGCAGCTCCGGACAATCGGCAGATACGCAGTATTTT.

This clonotype came up many times. The chain is built from TRBV20-1 and TRBJ2-5, with D possibly matching TRBD1 (5 bases). V lost 0 bases to trimming and J lost 3 bases, with 8 bases between them. CDR1 is DFQATT, CDR2 SNEGSKA, per germline (reference sequence). The length of the CDR3 is 13 residues. CDR3: CSARDWGEETQYF. CDR3 DNA: TGCAGTGCTAGAGATTGGGGCGAAGAGACCCAGTACTTC.

The chain joins TRBV9 to TRBJ2-1, with 8 nucleotides matching TRBD2. Trimming cost V 3 bases and J 6 bases; bases outside gene matches: 17. From germline, CDR1 is SGDLS and CDR2 YYNGEE. This CDR3 is built from 18 residues. The DNA for the CDR3 is TGTGCCAGCAGCGCACTTATGGGAGTCGGCAGCGGGAGCAATGAGCAGTTCTTC. As protein: CASSALMGVGSGSNEQFF.

This clonotype was counted ten times or more. One end of the junction does not line up with germline, which may come from a read error. The chain has TRBV5-1 and TRBJ2-2, with 8 bases aligning to TRBD1. The CDR3 length is 16 residues. The germline CDR1 and CDR2 sequences are SGHRS and YFSETQ. The CDR3 DNA reads as TGTGCCAGCAGCTTAGGACAGGGAGAATCATCCGGGGAGCTGTTTTTT. Encoded protein: CASSLGQGESSGELFF. The full variable domain, with the rest looked up from reference TRBV5-1 and TRBJ2-2, is KAGVTQTPRYLIKTRGQQVTLSCSPISGHRSVSWYQQTPGQGLQFLFEYFSETQRNKGNFPGRFSGRQFSNSRSEMNVSTLELGDSALYLCASSLGQGESSGELFFGEGSRLTVL.

The V gene is TRBV6-2 or TRBV6-3, the J gene TRBJ1-2; 7 bases map to TRBD1. This CDR3 has 12 residues. CDR1 is MNHEY, CDR2 SVGEGT, per germline. J lost 6 bases, V lost 6 bases, and 4 bases had no gene match. The CDR3: CASRQQGNGYTF. In DNA form, the CDR3 reads TGTGCCAGCAGACAACAGGGGAATGGCTACACCTTC.

The V gene is TRBV6-1, the J gene TRBJ1-1; no clear D gene. The V gene lost 6 bases and the J gene lost 1 base, with 9 bases spanning the gap. Germline assignment: CDR1 MNHNS and CDR2 SASEGT. This CDR3 has 13 amino acids. CDR3: CASRPTENTEAFF. The CDR3 nucleotides read TGTGCCAGCAGACCCACAGAGAACACTGAAGCTTTCTTT.

This clonotype was found a few times. The chain combines TRBV10-1 with TRBJ2-3; D not resolved. From germline, CDR1 is WNHNN and CDR2 SYGVQD (reference sequence). V lost 4 bases to trimming and J lost 2 bases, with 10 bases between them. The CDR3 totals 14 residues. The CDR3 nucleotides read TGCGCCAGCAGTGCCGGGCGGACCACAGATACGCAGTATTTT. It encodes CASSAGRTTDTQYF.

This clonotype showed up many times. The rearrangement joins TRBV5-1 to TRBJ2-3; TRBD1 agrees at 7 bases. J was trimmed by 3 bases and V by 2 bases; bases with no gene match: 0. This CDR3 has 13 amino acids. Germline CDR1 and CDR2: SGHRS and YFSETQ. CDR3: CASSLQGTDTQYF. The CDR3 DNA sequence: TGCGCCAGCAGCTTACAGGGGACAGATACGCAGTATTTT.

This clonotype was recorded at least ten times. This chain links TRBV20-1 with TRBJ1-6; a weak D match, TRBD1 (6 bases). V dropped 1 base and J dropped 0 bases, with 7 bases sitting between them. Germline CDR1 reads DFQATT; CDR2 reads SNEGSKA (reference sequence). This CDR3 has 15 amino acids. The DNA for the CDR3 is TGCAGTGCTAGAGGAGGGGGCTCCTATAATTCACCCCTCCACTTT. Translating gives CSARGGGSYNSPLHF.

Many counts were recorded for this clonotype. V is TRBV29-1 and J is TRBJ1-1; D is undetermined. V was clipped by 5 bases and J by 0 bases, with 13 bases between them. This CDR3 has 14 residues. Per germline, CDR1 SQVTM and CDR2 ANQGSEA. The CDR3 reads CSVLERSVNTEAFF. CDR3 DNA: TGCAGCGTTTTGGAAAGGAGTGTGAACACTGAAGCTTTCTTT.

This clonotype showed up many times. The chain's CDR3 is CASSLDGQGEYGYTF. The CDR3 DNA reads as TGCGCCAGCAGCTTGGACGGACAGGGGGAGTATGGCTACACCTTC. The rearrangement links TRBV5-1 to TRBJ1-2, with 10 positions matching TRBD1. CDR3 size: 15 residues. V dropped 0 bases and J dropped 5; count of bases not matched to a gene: 4. The germline V gene has CDR1 SGHRS and CDR2 YFSETQ.

The chain carries TRBV3-1 and TRBJ2-2; the match to TRBD2 covers 11 bases. Per germline, CDR1 LGHDT and CDR2 YNNKEL (reference sequence). Unmatched junction bases numbered 8, after V lost 3 bases and J lost 2 bases. The CDR3 totals 18 residues. The CDR3 is CASSQPTSGTFNTGELFF. CDR3 bases: TGTGCCAGCAGCCAGCCGACTAGCGGGACCTTTAACACCGGGGAGCTGTTTTTT.

Ten or more counts support this clonotype. The gene calls are TRBV20-1 and TRBJ2-1; 7 nucleotides align to TRBD2. CDR3 length: 17 residues. The germline V gene encodes CDR1 DFQATT and CDR2 SNEGSKA (reference sequence). V was pared by 0 bases and J by 4 bases, with 12 bases of the junction left unmatched. CDR3 region: CSAREVASGNLYNEQFF. For the CDR3, the DNA is TGCAGTGCTAGAGAGGTGGCTAGCGGTAACCTTTACAATGAGCAGTTCTTC.